The 31 T cell receptor beta chains reported below all come from one sample, sequenced in a study of control samples from healthy donors and cancer patients. The data were produced by immunoSEQ multiplex PCR, yet TCRdb's version contains in-frame clones alone and is incomplete. Of roughly 170,000 clones listed, roughly 95% are singletons. The specimen sequenced was blood. These receptor sequences come from a woman aged 60-75 years in good health.

This rearrangement joins TRBV6-5 to TRBJ1-5, with D possibly being TRBD1 (6 bases). V dropped 4 bases and J dropped 9 bases, with 16 bases sitting between them. This CDR3 is built from 14 residues. Germline loops: CDR1 MNHEY, CDR2 SVGAGI. CDR3 loop: CASSSGTFDPPQHF. The CDR3 DNA follows: TGTGCCAGCAGTTCCGGGACATTTGATCCGCCCCAGCATTTT.

The chain carries TRBV3-1 (or the pseudogene TRBV3-2) and TRBJ1-2; TRBD1 might be the D (6 bases). CDR1 is LGHDT, CDR2 YNNKEL, per germline (reference sequence). CDR3 length: 15 residues. Trimming removed 1 base from V and 7 bases from J, with 16 bases in between. The CDR3 loop reads CASSQGTGKGGGYTF. CDR3 nucleotides: TGTGCCAGCAGCCAAGGCACGGGAAAAGGGGGTGGCTACACCTTC.

CDR3 loop: CASSQSTITDTQYF. The CDR3 DNA sequence: TGTGCCAGCAGCCAATCTACAATCACAGATACGCAGTATTTT. The rearrangement links TRBV3-1 (or the pseudogene TRBV3-2) to TRBJ2-3; D not certain. The germline V gene encodes CDR1 LGHDT and CDR2 YNNKEL (reference sequence). This CDR3 has 14 amino acids. Trimming stripped 2 bases from V and 2 bases from J, with 8 bases between.

This clone was observed a handful of times. This rearrangement joins TRBV4-3 to TRBJ1-4; no definite D call. The germline V gene encodes CDR1 LGHNA and CDR2 YSLEER. The V end lost 0 bases, the J end lost 7 bases, and 33 bases lay between the germline ends. The CDR3 sequence is 22 residues long. Written as DNA, the CDR3 is TGCGCCAGCAGCCAAGAATTGGGCGCTGGGAAAGCATCGATGGCCATCTCTGAAAAACTGTTTTTT. Its protein product is CASSQELGAGKASMAISEKLFF.

The chain combines TRBV7-8 with TRBJ2-7; TRBD1 matches at 9 bases. CDR1 is SGHVS and CDR2 is FQNEAQ in the germline V gene. The CDR3 loop spans 16 amino acids. The V and J ends lost 6 bases and 2 bases, in that order; junction bases with no gene match: 11. CDR3 nucleotide sequence: TGTGCCAGCAGGTCGCCGGGACAGGGCCCCACCTACGAGCAGTACTTC. Translated, it gives CASRSPGQGPTYEQYF. Drawing the rest from reference TRBV7-8 and TRBJ2-7, the complete variable domain is GAGVSQSPRYKVAKRGQDVALRCDPISGHVSLFWYQQALGQGPEFLTYFQNEAQLDKSGLPSDRFFAERPEGSVSTLKIQRTQQEDSAVYLCASRSPGQGPTYEQYFGPGTRLTVT.

The chain has TRBV7-9 and TRBJ1-2; a possible D gene is TRBD1 (5 bases). The CDR3 extends over 12 amino acids. Germline V gene lookup returns CDR1 SEHNR and CDR2 FQNEAQ (reference sequence). The V and J ends lost 5 bases and 8 bases respectively, with 12 bases between them. The CDR3: CASSAPGRGYTF. The CDR3 coding sequence is TGTGCCAGCAGCGCACCGGGACGCGGCTACACCTTC.

The chain links TRBV5-1 to TRBJ1-1; TRBD1 aligns across 10 bases. The V gene end was trimmed by 4 bases and the J gene end by 2 bases; junction bases not matched to a gene: 8. This CDR3 region has 16 residues. CDR1 and CDR2 from the germline V gene are SGHRS and YFSETQ. The CDR3 bases are TGCGCCAGCAGCGTCAGGACAGGGGGGACAAACACTGAAGCTTTCTTT. It encodes CASSVRTGGTNTEAFF.

V usage is TRBV9 and J usage is TRBJ2-7, with TRBD2 matching 8 bases. The V gene end was trimmed by 0 bases and the J gene end by 2 bases; junction bases not matched to a gene: 7. This CDR3 region has 16 residues. Germline V gene sequence: CDR1 SGDLS, CDR2 YYNGEE. This chain's CDR3 is CASSVGSAGVTYEQYF. In nucleotides, the CDR3 is TGTGCCAGCAGCGTAGGGTCAGCGGGGGTTACCTACGAGCAGTACTTC.

This clone came up a few times. CDR3 bases: TGTGCCAGTAGTACCGGCGGTGAGGGGATGAACACTGAAGCTTTCTTT. Protein product: CASSTGGEGMNTEAFF. The chain has TRBV19 and TRBJ1-1; D is possibly TRBD1 (5 bases). Trimming left V 4 bases short and J 0 bases short, with 15 bases between. Germline CDR1 is LNHDA and CDR2 is SQIVND (reference sequence). The CDR3 extends over 16 amino acids.

V gene TRBV7-2 combines with J gene TRBJ2-1; 7 nucleotides align to TRBD2. CDR3 size: 15 residues. Losses at the gene ends were 4 bases for V and 9 bases for J; bases not matched to a gene: 12. CDR1 and CDR2 (germline): SGHTA, FQGNSA. The CDR3 here is CASSSMTAPGGEQFF. In nucleotides, the CDR3 is TGTGCCAGCAGCTCAATGACGGCCCCGGGGGGTGAGCAGTTCTTC.

The chain has TRBV19 and TRBJ1-5; no reliable D call. V lost 7 bases to trimming and J lost 3 bases, with 13 bases between them. The CDR3 is 14 residues long. CDR1 is LNHDA, CDR2 SQIVND, per germline (reference sequence). The CDR3 DNA reads as TGTGCCAGTACCAAAGGCCAGGCCAATCAGCCCCAGCATTTT. Translated, it gives CASTKGQANQPQHF.

This chain connects TRBV6-6 to TRBJ1-5; 7 nucleotides agree with TRBD1. Germline V CDR1 and CDR2: MNHNY, SVGAGI (reference sequence). The J segment lost 3 bases and the V segment lost 7 bases, leaving 12 bases of the junction unmatched. This CDR3 has 16 amino acids. The CDR3 reads CASTQRGQGVNQPQHF. CDR3 nucleotide sequence: TGTGCCAGCACCCAAAGGGGGCAAGGAGTCAATCAGCCCCAGCATTTT.

The rearrangement links TRBV7-2 to TRBJ2-7, with D possibly TRBD1 on 6 matching bases. Between the trimmed V and J ends, which lost 5 bases and 0 bases, there was a span of 11 bases. Germline V gene sequence: CDR1 SGHTA, CDR2 FQGNSA. This CDR3 comprises 14 residues. In nucleotides, the CDR3 is TGTGCCAGCAGCCCGGACAGTTTCTCCTACGAGCAGTACTTC. It yields the protein CASSPDSFSYEQYF.

The chain combines TRBV6-5 with TRBJ1-1; the D is unclear. The CDR3 spans 16 residues. Trimming pared 0 bases from V and 0 bases from J, leaving 11 bases between. CDR1 is MNHEY, CDR2 SVGAGI, per germline. Written as DNA, the CDR3 is TGTGCCAGCAGTTACTCGATAGTAGGCTTGAACACTGAAGCTTTCTTT. Translating gives CASSYSIVGLNTEAFF.

The rearrangement joins TRBV4-3 to TRBJ2-3; the match to TRBD2 covers 13 bases. Per the germline V gene, CDR1 is LGHNA and CDR2 is YSLEER. J gave up 5 bases and V 4 bases, and 6 bases lay outside the gene matches. The CDR3 length is 16 residues. CDR3 DNA sequence: TGCGCCAGCAGCCTGGGGACTAGCGGGGCCGGAGATACGCAGTATTTT. Its translation is CASSLGTSGAGDTQYF.

The chain combines TRBV6-2 or TRBV6-3 with TRBJ2-3; TRBD2 agrees at 10 bases. CDR3 length: 16 amino acids. CDR1 and CDR2 (germline): MNHEY, SVGEGT. V shed 6 bases, J shed 5 bases, and the junction held 11 bases outside the gene matches. For the CDR3, the DNA is TGTGCCAGCAGCCCGGGACTAGCGATTGACTTAGATACGCAGTATTTT. This translates into CASSPGLAIDLDTQYF.

The J gene is TRBJ1-1, the V gene TRBV18; maybe TRBD1 (5 bases). V lost 4 bases and J lost 6, with 18 bases in between. CDR1 is KGHSH, CDR2 LQKENI, per germline. This CDR3 is 15 amino acids long. CDR3 bases: TGTGCCAGCTCACGATACGGGGGATCCCTACCTGAAGCTTTCTTT. Amino acids: CASSRYGGSLPEAFF.

This clone has only one observation. CDR3 amino acids: CASSESLGSSVHQPQHF. In DNA form, the CDR3 reads TGTGCCAGCAGTGAATCATTGGGGTCCTCAGTACATCAGCCCCAGCATTTT. V and J are TRBV2 and TRBJ1-5; no reliable D call. Germline V gene data show CDR1 as SNHLY and CDR2 as FYNNEI. V lost 2 bases, J lost 5 bases, and 19 bases lay in between. The CDR3 extends over 17 amino acids.

The chain links TRBV6-1 to TRBJ1-1; 7 bases map to TRBD1. This CDR3 spans 17 amino acids. With 4 bases clipped from V and 0 bases from J, the junction kept 11 bases outside the gene matches. From germline, CDR1 is MNHNS and CDR2 SASEGT. The chain's CDR3 is CASSAVQGIFMNTEAFF. The CDR3, as DNA: TGTGCCAGCAGTGCCGTACAGGGGATTTTCATGAACACTGAAGCTTTCTTT.

The rearrangement joins TRBV3-1 (or the pseudogene TRBV3-2) to TRBJ1-3; D is unresolved. The CDR3 consists of 14 residues. Trimming took 0 bases from V and 4 from J, leaving 7 bases between them. Germline V gene data show CDR1 as LGHDT and CDR2 as YNNKEL (reference sequence). This CDR3 reads CASSQDSEGNTIYF. CDR3 sequence (DNA): TGTGCCAGCAGCCAAGATTCAGAAGGAAACACCATATATTTT.

The V gene is TRBV30, the J gene TRBJ1-5; TRBD1 is a possible D gene (6 bases). V was pared by 2 bases and J by 0 bases, with 17 bases between. Germline V gene lookup returns CDR1 GTSNPN and CDR2 SVGIG (reference sequence). This CDR3 is built from 17 residues. CDR3 sequence reads: CAWSQGHETYSNQPQHF. CDR3 bases: TGTGCCTGGAGTCAGGGACACGAAACCTATAGCAATCAGCCCCAGCATTTT.

DNA for the CDR3: TGTGCCAGCAGCCAAGGTTCGGGGAACTATGGCTACACCTTC. Translating gives CASSQGSGNYGYTF. The chain employs TRBV14 and TRBJ1-2; no definite D call. Looked up from germline, CDR1 is SGHDN and CDR2 is FVKESK. CDR3 length: 14 residues. Trimming removed 1 base from V and 2 bases from J, with 8 bases in between.

The rearrangement joins TRBV18 to TRBJ1-5; D unresolved. The CDR3 runs 13 residues. Trimming took 2 bases from V and 7 from J, leaving 9 bases between them. From germline, CDR1 is KGHSH and CDR2 LQKENI. The CDR3 region is CASSPETDQPQHF. Written as DNA, the CDR3 is TGTGCCAGCTCACCAGAGACCGACCAGCCCCAGCATTTT.

A note on this clone: One end of the junction is discordant with germline, which a read error may explain. The chain joins TRBV19 to TRBJ1-3, with 8 bases matching TRBD1. This CDR3 region has 16 residues. From germline, CDR1 is LNHDA and CDR2 SQIVND (reference sequence). CDR3 sequence (DNA): TGTGCAAGTACTTCCAGGGGGCGAGGGTCTGGAAACACCATATATTTT. This codes for CASTSRGRGSGNTIYF.

J is TRBJ2-3 and V is TRBV7-8, with TRBD2 matching 12 bases. Germline assignment: CDR1 SGHVS and CDR2 FQNEAQ. This CDR3 contains 17 residues. J gave up 4 bases and V 5 bases, and 10 bases lay outside the gene matches. DNA for the CDR3: TGTGCCAGCAGCCTGCCGACTAGCGGGGGAGGTGCAGATACGCAGTATTTT. Amino acid sequence: CASSLPTSGGGADTQYF.

This clone was counted once. V usage is TRBV14 and J usage is TRBJ2-7, with a tentative D call TRBD2 (5 bases). Looked up from germline, CDR1 is SGHDN and CDR2 is FVKESK. Trimming removed 3 bases from V and 5 bases from J, with 8 bases in between. The CDR3 covers 12 residues. CDR3 nucleotide sequence: TGTGCCAGCAGCCAGGGAGTAAACGAGCAGTACTTC. Its translation: CASSQGVNEQYF.

The chain has TRBV9 and TRBJ1-6; TRBD1 aligns across 9 bases. Germline assignment: CDR1 SGDLS and CDR2 YYNGEE. The CDR3 has 16 residues. V lost 0 bases and J lost 9; bases outside the gene matches: 7. CDR3 residues: CASSVETGGRGSPLHF. CDR3 in DNA: TGTGCCAGCAGCGTAGAGACAGGGGGAAGGGGTTCACCCCTCCACTTT. The variable domain in full, with the rest retrieved from reference TRBV9 and TRBJ1-6, is DSGVTQTPKHLITATGQRVTLRCSPRSGDLSVYWYQQSLDQGLQFLIQYYNGEERAKGNILERFSAQQFPDLHSELNLSSLELGDSALYFCASSVETGGRGSPLHFGNGTRLTVT.

This rearrangement joins TRBV7-9 to TRBJ2-7; D ambiguous. CDR3 size: 13 residues. CDR1 is SEHNR, CDR2 FQNEAQ, per germline (reference sequence). V gave up 0 bases and J gave up 5 bases, with 8 bases separating them. The CDR3 loop reads CASSLAAPNEQYF. DNA of the CDR3: TGTGCCAGCAGCTTAGCAGCGCCTAACGAGCAGTACTTC.

This chain links TRBV12-5 with TRBJ2-7, with TRBD2 matching over 7 bases. Germline values: CDR1 LGHNT, CDR2 FRNRAP. This CDR3 spans 14 amino acids. J was trimmed by 3 bases and V by 6 bases; bases with no gene match: 8. CDR3 residues: CASGTASGGYEQYF. In DNA form, the CDR3 reads TGTGCTAGTGGAACCGCCTCGGGGGGCTACGAGCAGTACTTC.

The gene calls are TRBV6-4 and TRBJ1-6, with a tentative D call TRBD1 (6 bases). Trimming shortened V by 0 bases and J by 10 bases, and 13 bases separated the two germline ends. Looked up from germline, CDR1 is MRHNA and CDR2 is SNTAGT. This CDR3 region has 15 residues. CDR3 protein: CASSDSSGGRSPLHF. DNA of the CDR3: TGTGCCAGCAGTGACTCGAGTGGGGGGCGATCACCCCTCCACTTT.

The rearrangement links TRBV7-3 to TRBJ2-7, with D perhaps TRBD2 (5 bases). Trimming pared 2 bases from V and 1 base from J, leaving 12 bases between. There are 15 residues in the CDR3. Germline-derived CDR1 and CDR2 are SGHTA and FQGTGA. The CDR3 region has the DNA TGTGCCAGCAGCTTATCGTTCGGGATGTCCTACGAGCAGTACTTC. Translation gives CASSLSFGMSYEQYF.